This record concerns one TCR beta chain sequence. What it binds is unknown. The CDR3 runs 14 residues. Trimming left V 3 bases short and J 1 base short, with 9 bases between. Germline lookup yields CDR1 WNHNN and CDR2 SYGVQD (reference sequence). The entry originates in a study of post-analysis software for immune sequencing data. Study-level background: Progressive-relapsing, secondary progressive and relapsing-remitting multiple sclerosis were among the disease courses included.

The library was made from cDNA and included unique molecular identifiers. In TCRdb, the PCR reads were re-called with MiXCR into one record per CDR3 protein. There are 600,000 to 700,000 distinct CDR3 sequences in the sample; over 45% occur only once, and about 11% lies in the top ten. Broader study findings: Strong co-clustering by F measure linked samples that shared a preparation batch. Elevated frequency relative to controls characterized roughly five TRBV segments in patients, TRBV5-6, TRBV5-1 and TRBV20-1 among them.

The receptor comes from a girl aged 2 to 9 with multiple sclerosis. The gene calls are TRBV10-1 and TRBJ1-1, with D unclear. Sequences were obtained from blood. The CDR3 here is CASSDPSRNTEAFF. The CDR3 DNA reads TGCGCCAGCAGTGACCCAAGCAGGAACACTGAAGCTTTCTTT.